The following is a T cell receptor beta chain sequence with its context. Its antigen is unidentified. This CDR3 region has 16 residues. Germline values: CDR1 ENHRY, CDR2 SYGVKD. V lost 0 bases and J lost 3, with 15 bases in between. Sequencing was performed with immunoSEQ multiplex PCR; in TCRdb, only in-frame clones are kept and a portion is missing. There are 100,000 or so clones in the sample; approximately 88% occur only once, and about 2.5% lies in the top ten. This sample was included in a study of T cell responses to AZD1222 COVID-19 vaccine. Study results and caveats: Mapped onto spike, vaccine-associated CD4 TCRs spanned it and were dominant at 160-218 and 743-854.

This chain joins TRBV10-3 and TRBJ2-7; a weak D match, TRBD1 (5 bases). This sequence was found in an adult in good health. The specimen was peripheral blood, collected on day 0 of AZD1222 vaccination. Written as DNA, the CDR3 is TGTGCCATCAGTGAGTCGATCACAGGCTCACACTACGAGCAGTACTTC. Its translation is CAISESITGSHYEQYF.